The sequence of this TCR beta chain was determined in a study of blood T cell repertoires in COVID-19. Study background: There were acute and convalescent COVID-19 samples, and they came from the United States, Italy and Spain. Sources were T cells, B-cell-depleted T cells, or PBMCs; the material itself was cDNA or gDNA.

As originally analysed: Estimation of nucleated cell counts relied on the amplification of reference gene primers. TCRdb's copy holds only in-frame clones and misses some; the assay was immunoSEQ multiplex PCR. V, J and clone size are those of that table, while D and trimming were read from the DNA. The sample has more than 60,000 clones; approximately 84% are singletons. V shed 5 bases and J shed 5 bases, with 21 bases lying between them. The CDR3 extends over 16 amino acids. Germline CDR1 SGHAT, CDR2 FQNNGV. Sequenced input: peripheral blood. The source of this sequence is a man between 60 and 75 years old with active or convalescent COVID-19. This chain joins TRBV11-2 and TRBJ2-5, with TRBD1 as a possible D gene (6 bases). The CDR3 DNA follows: TGTGCCAGCAGCCTACTTACCTCTACAGGGCAGGAGACCCAGTACTTC. Translation gives CASSLLTSTGQETQYF.